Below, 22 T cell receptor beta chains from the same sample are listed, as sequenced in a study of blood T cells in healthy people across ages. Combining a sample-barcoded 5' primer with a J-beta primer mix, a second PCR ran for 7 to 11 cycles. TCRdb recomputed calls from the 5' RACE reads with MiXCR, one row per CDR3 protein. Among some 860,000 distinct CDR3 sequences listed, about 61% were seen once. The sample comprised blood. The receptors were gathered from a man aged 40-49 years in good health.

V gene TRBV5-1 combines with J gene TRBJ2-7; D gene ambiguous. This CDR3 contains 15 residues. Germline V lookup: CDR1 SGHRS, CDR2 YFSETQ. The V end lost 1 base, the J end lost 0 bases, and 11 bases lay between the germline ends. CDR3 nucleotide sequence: TGCGCCAGCAGCTTGAACTCCGGAAGCTCCTACGAGCAGTACTTC. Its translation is CASSLNSGSSYEQYF.

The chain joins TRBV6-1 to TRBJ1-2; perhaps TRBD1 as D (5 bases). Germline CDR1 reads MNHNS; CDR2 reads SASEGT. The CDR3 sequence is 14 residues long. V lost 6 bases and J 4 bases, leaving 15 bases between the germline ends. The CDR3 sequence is CASSERGSGYGYTF. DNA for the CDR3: TGTGCCAGCAGCGAACGGGGGTCAGGCTATGGCTACACCTTC.

The CDR3 DNA reads as TGTGCCAGCAGCCTAGAAGCGGGGAGCTCCTACAATGAGCAGTTCTTC. This gives the protein CASSLEAGSSYNEQFF. The V gene is TRBV6-6, the J gene TRBJ2-1, with TRBD2 matching over 7 bases. Germline CDR1 and CDR2: MNHNY and SVGAGI (reference sequence). V gave up 6 bases and J gave up 0 bases; unmatched junction bases: 8. This CDR3 is 16 amino acids long.

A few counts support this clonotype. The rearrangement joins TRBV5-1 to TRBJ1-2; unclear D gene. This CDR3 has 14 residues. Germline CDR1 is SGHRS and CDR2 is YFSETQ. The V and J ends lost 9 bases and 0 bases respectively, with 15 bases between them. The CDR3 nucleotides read TGCGCCACCAAGAGAGGTACCGCTAACTATGGCTACACCTTC. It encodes CATKRGTANYGYTF.

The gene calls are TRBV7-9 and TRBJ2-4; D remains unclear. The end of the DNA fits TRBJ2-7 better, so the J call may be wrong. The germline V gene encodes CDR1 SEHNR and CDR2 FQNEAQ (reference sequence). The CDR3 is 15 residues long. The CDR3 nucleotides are TGTGCCAGCAGCTTAGTCGCGACTTCAAGTTACGAGCAGTACTTC. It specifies CASSLVATSSYEQYF.

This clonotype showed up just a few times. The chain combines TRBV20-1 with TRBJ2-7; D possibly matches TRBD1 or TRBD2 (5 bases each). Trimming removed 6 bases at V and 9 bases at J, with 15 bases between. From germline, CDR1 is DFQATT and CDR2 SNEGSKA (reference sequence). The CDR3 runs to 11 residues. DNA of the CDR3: TGCAGTGCCCCAACTTCCGGGGCGCAGTACTTC. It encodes CSAPTSGAQYF.

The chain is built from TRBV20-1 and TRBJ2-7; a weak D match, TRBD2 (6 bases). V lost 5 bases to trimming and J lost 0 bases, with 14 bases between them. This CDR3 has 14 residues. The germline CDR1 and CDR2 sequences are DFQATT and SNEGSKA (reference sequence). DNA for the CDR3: TGCAGTGCTTCTAGCGTCTATTCCTCCTACGAGCAGTACTTC. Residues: CSASSVYSSYEQYF.

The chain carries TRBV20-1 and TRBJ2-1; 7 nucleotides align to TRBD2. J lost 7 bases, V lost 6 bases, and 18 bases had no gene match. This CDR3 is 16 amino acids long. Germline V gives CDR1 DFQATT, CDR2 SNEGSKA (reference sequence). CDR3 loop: CSADGAIGRERNEQFF. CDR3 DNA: TGCAGTGCGGATGGGGCCATCGGGCGGGAGAGAAATGAGCAGTTCTTC.

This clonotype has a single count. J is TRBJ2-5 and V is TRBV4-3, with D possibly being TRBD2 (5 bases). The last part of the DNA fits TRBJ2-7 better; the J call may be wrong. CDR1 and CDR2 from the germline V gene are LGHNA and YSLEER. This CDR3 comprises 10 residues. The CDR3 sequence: CRGSNYEQYF. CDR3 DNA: TGCAGAGGGAGCAACTACGAGCAGTACTTC.

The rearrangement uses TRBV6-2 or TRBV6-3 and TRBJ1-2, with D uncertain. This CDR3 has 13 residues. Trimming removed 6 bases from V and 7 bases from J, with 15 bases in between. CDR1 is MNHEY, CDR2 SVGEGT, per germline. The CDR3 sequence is CASRLRLGSGYTF. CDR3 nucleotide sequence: TGTGCCAGCAGGCTTCGGCTCGGGAGTGGCTACACCTTC.

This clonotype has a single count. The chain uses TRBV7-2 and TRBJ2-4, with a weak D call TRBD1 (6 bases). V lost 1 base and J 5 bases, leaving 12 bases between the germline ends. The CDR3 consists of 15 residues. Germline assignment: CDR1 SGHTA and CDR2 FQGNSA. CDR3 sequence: CASSLVVRGQNIQYF. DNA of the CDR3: TGTGCCAGCAGCTTAGTGGTCAGGGGCCAAAACATTCAGTACTTC.

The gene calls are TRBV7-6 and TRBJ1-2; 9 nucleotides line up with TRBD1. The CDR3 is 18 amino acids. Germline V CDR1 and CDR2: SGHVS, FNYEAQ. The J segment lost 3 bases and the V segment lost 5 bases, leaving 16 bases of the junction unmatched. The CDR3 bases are TGTGCCAGCAGCCCGAGGTGGACAGGGGTCAACAAATACTATGGCTACACCTTC. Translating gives CASSPRWTGVNKYYGYTF.

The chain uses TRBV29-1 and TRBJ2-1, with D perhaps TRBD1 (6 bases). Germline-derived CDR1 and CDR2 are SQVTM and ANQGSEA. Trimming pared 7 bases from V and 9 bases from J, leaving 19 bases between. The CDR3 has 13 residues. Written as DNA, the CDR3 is TGCAGCGCCACAGGGACCAAATGGAGTGAGCAGTTCTTC. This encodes CSATGTKWSEQFF.

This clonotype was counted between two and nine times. CDR3 sequence: CASSQDTAAYGYTF. CDR3 nucleotides: TGCGCCAGCAGCCAAGATACGGCAGCCTATGGCTACACCTTC. This sequence joins TRBV4-3 and TRBJ1-2, with D uncertain. From germline, CDR1 is LGHNA and CDR2 YSLEER. This CDR3 spans 14 amino acids. V was cut by 0 bases and J by 4 bases, with 9 bases left in between.

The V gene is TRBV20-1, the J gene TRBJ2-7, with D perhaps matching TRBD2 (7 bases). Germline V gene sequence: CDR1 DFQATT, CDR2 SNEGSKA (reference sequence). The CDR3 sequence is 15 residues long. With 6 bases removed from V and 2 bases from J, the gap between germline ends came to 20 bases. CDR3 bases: TGCAGTGCACTTATACTGGAGGGGGGGACCTACGAGCAGTACTTC. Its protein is CSALILEGGTYEQYF.

CDR3 loop: CASSQREVGADTQYF. As DNA, the CDR3 is TGTGCCAGCAGCCAAAGGGAGGTCGGGGCAGATACGCAGTATTTT. The V gene is TRBV4-2, the J gene TRBJ2-3, with a possible D match to TRBD2 (6 bases). Trimming took 2 bases from V and 4 from J, leaving 13 bases between them. CDR1 and CDR2 from the germline V gene are LGHNA and YNFKEQ. This CDR3 spans 15 amino acids.

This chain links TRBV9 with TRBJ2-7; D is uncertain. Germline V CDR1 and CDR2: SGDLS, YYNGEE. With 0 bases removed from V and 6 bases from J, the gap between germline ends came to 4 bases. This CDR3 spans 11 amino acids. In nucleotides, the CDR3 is TGTGCCAGCAGCGTAGTCGGCGAGCAGTACTTC. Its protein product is CASSVVGEQYF.

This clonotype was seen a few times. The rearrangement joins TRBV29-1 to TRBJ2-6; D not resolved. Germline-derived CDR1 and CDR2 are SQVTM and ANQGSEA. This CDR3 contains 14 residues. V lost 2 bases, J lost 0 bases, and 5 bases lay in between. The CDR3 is CSVESLSGANVLTF. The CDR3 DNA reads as TGCAGCGTTGAATCCCTCTCTGGGGCCAACGTCCTGACTTTC.

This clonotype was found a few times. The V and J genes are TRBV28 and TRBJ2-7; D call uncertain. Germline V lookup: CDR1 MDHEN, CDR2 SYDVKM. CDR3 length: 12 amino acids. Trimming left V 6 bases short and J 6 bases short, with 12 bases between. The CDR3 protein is CASSLGPREQYF. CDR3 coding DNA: TGTGCCAGCAGCTTGGGTCCCCGCGAGCAGTACTTC.

The CDR3 DNA sequence: TGTGCCAGCAGTGAAGCCTTTCGTGAAAAACTGTTTTTT. This codes for CASSEAFREKLFF. This rearrangement joins TRBV6-1 to TRBJ1-4; no clear D gene. This CDR3 spans 13 amino acids. Germline values: CDR1 MNHNS, CDR2 SASEGT. Trimming cost V 0 bases and J 7 bases, with 6 bases left between them.

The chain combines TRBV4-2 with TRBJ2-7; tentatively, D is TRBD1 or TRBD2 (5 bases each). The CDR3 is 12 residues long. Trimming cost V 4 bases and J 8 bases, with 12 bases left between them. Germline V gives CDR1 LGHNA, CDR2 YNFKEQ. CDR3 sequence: CASSPERGKQYF. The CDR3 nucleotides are TGTGCCAGCAGCCCCGAGAGGGGAAAGCAGTACTTC.

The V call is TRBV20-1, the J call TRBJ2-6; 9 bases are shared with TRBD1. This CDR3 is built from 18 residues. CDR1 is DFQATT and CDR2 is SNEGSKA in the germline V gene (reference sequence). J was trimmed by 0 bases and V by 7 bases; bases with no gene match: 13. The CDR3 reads CSVSDRDRDISGANVLTF. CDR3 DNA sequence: TGCAGTGTATCTGACCGGGACAGGGACATCTCTGGGGCCAACGTCCTGACTTTC.